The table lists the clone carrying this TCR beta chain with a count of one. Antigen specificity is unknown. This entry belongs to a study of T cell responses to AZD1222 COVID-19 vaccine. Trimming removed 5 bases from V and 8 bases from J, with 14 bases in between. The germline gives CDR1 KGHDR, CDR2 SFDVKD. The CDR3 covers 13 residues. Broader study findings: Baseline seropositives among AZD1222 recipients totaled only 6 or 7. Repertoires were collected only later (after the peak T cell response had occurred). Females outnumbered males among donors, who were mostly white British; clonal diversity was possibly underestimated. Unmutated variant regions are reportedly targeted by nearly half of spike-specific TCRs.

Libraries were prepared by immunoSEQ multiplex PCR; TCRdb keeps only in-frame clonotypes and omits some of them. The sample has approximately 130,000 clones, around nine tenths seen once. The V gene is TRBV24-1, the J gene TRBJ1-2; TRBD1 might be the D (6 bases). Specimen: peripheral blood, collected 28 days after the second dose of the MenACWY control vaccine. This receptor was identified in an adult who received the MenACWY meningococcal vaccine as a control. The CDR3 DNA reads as TGTGCCACCAGTGGGAGGGGGAGGAGCGGCTACACCTTC. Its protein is CATSGRGRSGYTF.